This TCR beta chain was found in a study of control samples from healthy donors and cancer patients (dated by TCRdb to the early 2020s). As concerns this clone: No cognate antigen has been identified for it. Per-base quality was not reported, and no clone a single base away is much larger than it.

The library was produced with the immunoSEQ multiplex PCR assay. TCRdb obtained this table from immuneACCESS and retained in-frame rearrangements with V and J assigned. These tables miss some clones; where compared with another copy, unresolved V genes account for less than half of the shortfall, and the remainder is unexplained. The sample table contains 170,000 or so clones; only one count was recorded for about 93% of them. Jointly, the top ten make up roughly 1.5% of the sample. The TCR sequence derives from a man between 18 and 35 years old in good health. The sample taken for sequencing was blood.

The nucleotide sequence reads TGCGCCAGCAGCTTGGCAATCGGCTGGGGCTACACCTTC. Its translation reads: CASSLAIGWGYTF. Recombination joined TRBV5-1 with TRBJ1-2; confidence is insufficient to name the D gene. V gives up 0 bases and J gives up 8 bases, and the segment between their germline ends measures 11 bases. For CDR1 and CDR2, the germline V gene lists SGHRS and YFSETQ. From cysteine to phenylalanine, the CDR3 is 13 amino acids long. Only the CDR3 region is kept as DNA, spanning 39 bases read in frame from base 1. Supplemented by the reference TRBV5-1 and TRBJ1-2 proteins around the CDR3, the complete variable domain is KAGVTQTPRYLIKTRGQQVTLSCSPISGHRSVSWYQQTPGQGLQFLFEYFSETQRNKGNFPGRFSGRQFSNSRSEMNVSTLELGDSALYLCASSLAIGWGYTFGSGTRLTVV.